The present T cell receptor beta chain was sequenced within a study of T cell changes during pregnancy in multiple sclerosis. CDR3 length: 16 amino acids. Per the germline V gene, CDR1 is SEHNR and CDR2 is FQNEAQ (reference sequence). V was clipped by 1 base and J by 4 bases; unmatched bases: 5. Libraries were prepared by immunoSEQ multiplex PCR; TCRdb keeps only in-frame clonotypes and omits some of them. The table records around 72,000 clones, 90% to 95% of them present only once. This receptor was identified in a female donor in good health, enrolled as a control in a pregnancy study. Sequencing was performed on peripheral blood, taken in the second trimester of pregnancy. The chain uses TRBV7-9 and TRBJ2-3; 10 nucleotides match TRBD2. The CDR3 bases are TGTGCCAGCAGCTTAGAGACTAGCGGGTACCCAGATACGCAGTATTTT. Translated, it gives CASSLETSGYPDTQYF.